The 18 T cell receptor beta chains in this list originate from one sample, sequenced in a study of T cells in Graves' hyperthyroidism and ophthalmopathy. TCR beta CDR3 sequences were amplified from RNA transcripts. HTBI primers were the set used in a first-round RT-PCR of the TCR CDR3. From the multiplex PCR reads, TCRdb called clonotypes with MiXCR, one entry per CDR3 protein. Of almost 600,000 distinct CDR3 sequences listed, 14% are singletons. Sequencing was done on a sample of blood. These receptors came from a woman aged 25-40 years with Graves' hyperthyroidism that later progressed to Graves' ophthalmopathy.

This clonotype was found once. As the CDR3 is not closed by the conserved phenylalanine or tryptophan, this likely results from a read error. The rearrangement joins TRBV12-5 to TRBJ1-3, with 7 bases lining up with TRBD1. The CDR3 length is 15 residues. The V gene's germline CDR1 is LGHNT and CDR2 FRNRAP. Trimming cost V 1 base and J 3 bases; bases outside gene matches: 3. CDR3 in amino acids: CASGLGGGGGNTIYV. CDR3 sequence (DNA): TGTGCTAGTGGTTTGGGAGGGGGCGGTGGAAACACCATATATGTT.

In its sample, this clonotype was seen many times. The chain has TRBV11-3 and TRBJ2-1, with 10 positions matching TRBD2. The CDR3 runs 16 residues. Trimming took 5 bases from V and 8 from J; bases not matched to a gene: 12. Germline CDR1 reads SGHNT; CDR2 reads YENEEA. In DNA form, the CDR3 reads TGTGCCAGCAGCCTCCCCGAGATAGCGGGAGGAGATGAGCAGTTCTTC. It is translated as CASSLPEIAGGDEQFF.

The sample holds a few counts of this clonotype. The J gene is TRBJ1-1, the V gene TRBV5-1, with D perhaps TRBD1 (5 bases). Trimming took 6 bases from V and 3 from J, leaving 12 bases between them. The germline V gene has CDR1 SGHRS and CDR2 YFSETQ. The CDR3 is 13 residues long. In DNA, the CDR3 is TGCGCCAGCATGGGGCAAGCGGACACTGAAGCTTTCTTT. Protein: CASMGQADTEAFF. The entire variable domain, with the rest obtained from reference TRBV5-1 and TRBJ1-1, is as follows: KAGVTQTPRYLIKTRGQQVTLSCSPISGHRSVSWYQQTPGQGLQFLFEYFSETQRNKGNFPGRFSGRQFSNSRSEMNVSTLELGDSALYLCASMGQADTEAFFGQGTRLTVV.

This clonotype has ten or more counts. The rearrangement joins TRBV5-6 to TRBJ1-2; D gene uncertain. The CDR3 runs to 15 residues. Germline CDR1 reads SGHDT; CDR2 reads YYEEEE. V was shortened by 0 bases and J by 6 bases, with 15 bases between the two germline ends. The CDR3 bases are TGTGCCAGCAGCTTGGCCAGGACGACGATTGATGGCTACACCTTC. As protein: CASSLARTTIDGYTF.

Ten or more counts support this clonotype. The chain couples TRBV27 to TRBJ1-6; weak D call: TRBD1 (5 bases). Germline CDR1 MNHEY, CDR2 SMNVEV (reference sequence). V shed 6 bases and J shed 7 bases, with 19 bases lying between them. The CDR3 is 16 residues long. CDR3 in amino acids: CASRIEEGNPNSPLHF. Here the CDR3 DNA reads TGTGCCAGCAGGATCGAGGAGGGGAACCCAAATTCACCCCTCCACTTT.

This clonotype was counted many times. The V call is TRBV27, the J call TRBJ2-1; TRBD2 matches at 8 bases. Looked up from germline, CDR1 is MNHEY and CDR2 is SMNVEV (reference sequence). The J segment lost 0 bases and the V segment lost 6 bases, leaving 22 bases of the junction unmatched. This CDR3 has 21 amino acids. CDR3 in amino acids: CASRDPLWAASGLSSYNEQFF. The CDR3 DNA reads TGTGCCAGCAGGGACCCGCTGTGGGCGGCTAGCGGGTTGAGCTCCTACAATGAGCAGTTCTTC.

This clonotype was seen many times. This chain joins TRBV12-3 or TRBV12-4 and TRBJ2-2, with no clear D. This CDR3 region has 15 residues. V lost 5 bases to trimming and J lost 5 bases, with 15 bases between them. In DNA, the CDR3 is TGTGCCAGCAGTCCTCTGCTTGGGGATACCGGGGAGCTGTTTTTT. Translated: CASSPLLGDTGELFF.

The table lists this clonotype with a few counts. This chain uses TRBV15 with TRBJ1-5, with D possibly TRBD1 on 5 matching bases. V was trimmed by 1 base and J by 4 bases, leaving 11 bases between them. Germline CDR1 and CDR2: LNHNV and YYDKDF (reference sequence). The CDR3 length is 15 residues. Here the CDR3 DNA reads TGTGCCACCAGCAGAGTACGGGGGGAAAATCAGCCCCAGCATTTT. Amino acids: CATSRVRGENQPQHF.

This clonotype was counted at least ten times. V and J are TRBV6-2 or TRBV6-3 and TRBJ2-7, with D uncertain. CDR1 is MNHEY and CDR2 is SVGEGT in the germline V gene. The CDR3 has 16 residues. Trimming took off 2 bases at V and 2 bases at J, with 16 bases between the two ends. CDR3 sequence reads: CASSYTTRFLTYEQYF. As DNA, the CDR3 is TGTGCCAGCAGTTACACTACGAGGTTCCTCACCTACGAGCAGTACTTC.

This clonotype has only one observation. A much larger clone sits a single nucleotide away, making a read error possible. The chain joins TRBV30 to TRBJ2-1, with D possibly matching TRBD1 (5 bases). The CDR3 is 14 amino acids. Trimming left V 7 bases short and J 2 bases short, with 15 bases between. Germline assignment: CDR1 GTSNPN and CDR2 SVGIG (reference sequence). The CDR3 reads CAYLAGLTYNEQFF. CDR3 in DNA: TGTGCCTACCTGGCAGGGCTAACCTACAATGAGCAGTTCTTC.

The chain carries TRBV4-2 and TRBJ2-3; 10 nucleotides line up with TRBD2. This CDR3 is built from 16 residues. V dropped 1 base and J dropped 4; count of bases not matched to a gene: 5. Germline assignment: CDR1 LGHNA and CDR2 YNFKEQ. The CDR3 DNA is TGTGCCAGCAGCCAAGGGACTAGCGGTAGGGCAGATACGCAGTATTTT. It is translated as CASSQGTSGRADTQYF.

This clonotype was recorded many times. The chain recombines TRBV29-1 with TRBJ1-4, with 7 bases identical to TRBD1. Unmatched junction bases numbered 10, after V lost 4 bases and J lost 8 bases. The CDR3 sequence is 14 residues long. Germline-derived CDR1 and CDR2 are SQVTM and ANQGSEA. The CDR3 bases are TGCAGCGTTGTTGTCTCCCCGGGACAGGAAAAACTGTTTTTT. Translating gives CSVVVSPGQEKLFF.

This clonotype was counted at least ten times. This chain joins TRBV19 and TRBJ1-2, with 10 bases lining up with TRBD1. This CDR3 spans 15 amino acids. Germline V gene data show CDR1 as LNHDA and CDR2 as SQIVND (reference sequence). Unmatched junction bases numbered 10, after V lost 7 bases and J lost 5 bases. The CDR3 loop reads CASITTGTGEYGYTF. In DNA, the CDR3 is TGTGCCAGTATAACGACCGGGACAGGGGAGTATGGCTACACCTTC.

This clonotype has more than one count but fewer than ten. This chain joins TRBV27 and TRBJ1-5; D unresolved. Trimming stripped 3 bases from V and 4 bases from J, with 10 bases between. Germline assignment: CDR1 MNHEY and CDR2 SMNVEV (reference sequence). The CDR3 sequence is 14 residues long. The CDR3 sequence: CASSFPGENQPQHF. In DNA form, the CDR3 reads TGTGCCAGCAGTTTCCCAGGAGAAAATCAGCCCCAGCATTTT.

This sequence joins TRBV6-4 and TRBJ1-5, with D hard to call. The CDR3 loop spans 13 amino acids. The V gene's germline CDR1 is MRHNA and CDR2 SNTAGT. V was shortened by 2 bases and J by 1 base, with 3 bases between the two germline ends. CDR3 protein: CASSDGSNQPQHF. The CDR3 DNA follows: TGTGCCAGCAGTGACGGGAGCAATCAGCCCCAGCATTTT.

This clonotype has ten or more counts. V gene TRBV7-9 combines with J gene TRBJ1-5; 8 nucleotides align to TRBD1. Germline lookup yields CDR1 SEHNR and CDR2 FQNEAQ (reference sequence). The trim removed 5 bases at V and 5 bases at J, leaving 8 bases unmatched. There are 15 residues in the CDR3. The CDR3 reads CASSKQGEYDQPQHF. The DNA of the CDR3 is TGTGCCAGCAGCAAACAGGGGGAATACGATCAGCCCCAGCATTTT.

This clonotype was recorded many times. The rearrangement links TRBV2 to TRBJ1-6; TRBD1 matches at 8 bases. The CDR3 totals 16 residues. V gave up 7 bases and J gave up 5 bases; unmatched junction bases: 10. CDR1 SNHLY and CDR2 FYNNEI come from the germline V gene. The CDR3 protein is CASTPDRGTNNSPLHF. The CDR3 DNA is TGTGCCAGCACCCCAGACAGGGGCACCAATAATTCACCCCTCCACTTT.

This clonotype was found many times. The chain employs TRBV28 and TRBJ1-4; the D gene is possibly TRBD1 (6 bases). Trimming stripped 10 bases from V and 3 bases from J, with 12 bases between. The CDR3 runs 13 residues. Looked up from germline, CDR1 is MDHEN and CDR2 is SYDVKM. CDR3 protein: CATLTGANEKLFF. In nucleotides, the CDR3 is TGTGCCACCTTGACAGGAGCTAATGAAAAACTGTTTTTT.